This TCR beta chain stems from a study of cytomegalovirus exposure and HLA in healthy donors (dated by TCRdb to the late 2010s). Looking at the study overall: In an earlier analysis of around 540 of the donors, around 290 Gb of sequence data and about 110 million unique TCR beta sequences from roughly 180 million T cells were reported. The aim of the study was to test whether cataloging public T cell receptors could identify signatures of past pathogen exposure. Among around 400 genotyped donors of the cohort, an average of around 240,000 unique TCR beta nucleotide sequences were sequenced per donor, about a sixth of them non-productive. Genome-wide SNP genotypes for about 65% of the roughly 670 donors were used in a later genetic analysis, which treated that subset as a discovery cohort. Every discovery cohort repertoire had been produced on one sequencing platform. Donor age, sex, ethnicity and CMV serostatus were compiled alongside the repertoire data. The later analysis used no new phenotypic data to find candidate immune exposures, relying instead on TCR beta sequences and their occurrence across donors. An earlier analysis of roughly 600 of the donors used high-throughput TCR beta sequencing to judge whether each TCR beta V gene segment behaved as functional or pseudogenic. Typing coverage varied by locus: about 629-640 donors for A, B, C, DRB1 and DQB1; roughly 500 for DQA1; about 590 for DPA1; around 490 for DPB1. Class I and class II HLA loci were covered by the typing at four-digit resolution. To study patterns of TCR occurrence, a later analysis re-analyzed previously published TCR beta repertoires from 650 to 750 donors and added high-resolution HLA genotyping. Of the approximately 400 genotyped donors, less than 85% were placed in the genetic ancestry cluster associated with self-reported Caucasian donors. An early release that covered several hundred HLA-typed donors contained around 330 gigabases of sequencing data and approximately 85 million unique TCR sequences. The study combined high-throughput TCR immunosequencing, statistical association of individual TCRs with disease status, and machine learning to predict cytomegalovirus infection status. Along with the approximately 700-subject first cohort, a separate validation cohort of over 90 different subjects was used. The study profiled the T cell repertoires of under 700 subjects by immunosequencing and related them to cytomegalovirus serostatus. A handful of DR-DQ haplotypes were handled as single units for association and clustering because linkage in the cohort was strong. Study-wide findings and limitations: A total of about 180 TCR beta chains were listed by the study as associated with cytomegalovirus. Most CMV-associated TCR beta chains appeared to be HLA-restricted in a later analysis, and the HLA associations seemed to be driven largely by CMV exposure. When HLA alleles, especially DR and DQ, strongly co-occurred, attributing TCR associations to individual alleles was difficult. It was suggested by the authors that the approach could potentially be generalized to other disease states and immunological phenotypes. Only TCR beta chains were sequenced in this cohort, and the absence of alpha or paired-chain data limited detectable features. A cluster of highly shared sequence variants was judged likely to be a technical artifact of the sequencing pipeline. In a later analysis, about 16,000 TCR beta sequences were associated with specific HLA alleles at a false discovery rate of 0.05. Because some donors lacked HLA typing at each locus, the association tests relied only on the typed subset. While some public TCRs were present in many individuals, most TCR sequences turned up only very rarely across donors. A later genetic analysis reported fewer N-insertions in productive TCRs among donors in an Asian-associated ancestry cluster than the roughly 700-donor mean. An earlier analysis of 587 of the donors showed that most TCR beta V segments appeared in productive rearrangements either about 87% or about 30% of the time, which broadly matched IMGT annotations. In a later analysis, the rate of TCR association differed among HLA loci, with DRB1 alleles having the most associated TCRs and HLA-C alleles having the fewest. Linkage disequilibrium might explain the correlated functional status among segregating V segments, but an unknown experimental factor could not be excluded. A later analysis reported that several top co-occurrence clusters appeared linked to parvovirus B19, influenza, CMV and Epstein-Barr virus. Because counts were too low, seventeen rarely observed V segments, including chromosome 9 orphons, were excluded from the earlier analysis of around 590 of the donors. A further reported finding was that TCR beta sequences accurately predicted the HLA-A and HLA-B alleles for most subjects in the first cohort. Three of the identified cytomegalovirus-associated TCR beta chains were confirmed in vitro to be specific for cytomegalovirus antigens. CMV serostatus was the only immune exposure information available for the cohort. In a later genetic analysis, a missense DCLRE1C variant was associated with V-gene and J-gene trimming of TCR beta chains, and the association was replicated in an independent cohort. Roughly uniform sequencing depth across donors was assumed in presence/absence analyses, although this assumption may not hold. In both the original and validation cohorts, the classifier was reported to diagnose cytomegalovirus status with high specificity and sensitivity. In a later analysis, HLA-associated TCR beta chains were found to be more clonally expanded and to have lower generation probabilities than equally common non-associated chains. Some IMGT-functional V segments, including TRBV6-2 and TRBV6-3, could not be distinguished by the 87-base-pair reads and were therefore excluded.

Remarks on this clone: Its antigen remains unidentified. Nothing much larger sits one base from this clone, and base qualities are not available.

The library was made by the immunoSEQ multiplex PCR assay. For the multiplex PCR, a mixture combining 60 forward primers for TCR Vbeta segments and 13 reverse primers for TCR Jbeta segments was used. A multiplex PCR assay on genomic DNA amplified the CDR3 region of rearranged TCR beta genes. On the Illumina HiSeq System, the amplified TCR beta libraries were sequenced as 87-base-pair reads. From the authors' description of their analysis: In a later analysis, roughly 80 million unique TCR beta chains were counted across the approximately 640 repertoires, and roughly 10 million of these chains were shared by at least two donors. Raw reads were error-corrected and collapsed into unique sequences with a nearest-neighbor algorithm that merged closely related sequences to remove PCR and sequencing errors. To assign V, D and J gene segments, CDR3 sequences were aligned to IMGT reference sequences. For a sequence to be retained, a match of at least six nucleotides was required to both a V gene segment and a J gene segment. Rearrangements were classified as productive when the CDR3 lacked stop codons and remained in frame with V and J, and all other rearrangements were classified as non-productive. Following IMGT convention, CDR3 was defined as the stretch from the second conserved V-encoded cysteine up to the conserved J-encoded phenylalanine. Sequences without an unambiguous match to a single V gene segment were excluded from the earlier analysis of a few hundred of the donors. In an earlier analysis of a few hundred of the donors, V segments were called functional above 56.7% productive rearrangements and were called segregating when the between-donor standard deviation exceeded 5%. A statistical classification framework was developed to diagnose cytomegalovirus status using the catalog of TCR beta chain sequences. V and J gene assignment, in a later analysis, came from comparing TCR nucleotide sequences with IMGT/GENE-DB human TR gene sequences. A later analysis assigned CDR3 sequences and most-parsimonious VDJ recombination scenarios with the TCRdist pipeline. In a later analysis, every TCR beta chain was defined by the combination of its CDR3 amino acid sequence and its V-gene family, and reads without a unique V-gene family were dropped. A later analysis removed several hundred highly shared, low-generation-probability nucleotide sequences to deal with suspected cross-contamination and a sequencing artifact. For each public chain, a later analysis derived a clonal expansion index from normalized ranks of inferred template counts within each repertoire. In a later analysis, generation probabilities were computed using a VDJ recombination model fitted to out-of-frame rearrangements, and the results were checked against IGoR. A later analysis scored TCR-TCR, TCR-HLA and TCR-CMV co-occurrence with hypergeometric tests, applying a repertoire-size bias correction to TCR pairs. A later analysis estimated false discovery rates by permuting HLA or CMV assignments 20 times. In a later analysis, co-occurring TCRs were grouped using DBSCAN, and TCRdist sequence similarity was added for clustering within HLA-allele-positive subsets. Repertoires with fewer than 30,000 or more than 120,000 public chains were left out of co-occurrence clustering, as were a handful of repertoires with anomalous nucleotide sharing. This is the immuneACCESS table as TCRdb keeps it, with only in-frame sequences that have V and J called. A part of the clones is gone; compared with another copy, unresolved V genes explain less than half, and the rest is unexplained. Clone size and the V and J calls come from that table; the DNA yielded D and trimming. For this sample the table gives 60,000 or so clones, of which 80% to 90% were detected only once. Clones ranked in the top ten supply around 1.5% of the sample.

V sheds 1 base and J sheds 0 bases, leaving 7 bases between their ends. From the cysteine through the phenylalanine, the CDR3 covers 14 amino acids. The retained sequence is limited to the CDR3, 42 bases, with the frame set at the first base. The germline V gene encodes CDR1 PRHDT and CDR2 FYEKMQ (reference sequence). In total, fewer than 750 healthy bone marrow donors made up the cohort. At the time of sampling, all cohort members were nominally healthy, though unrecorded immune exposures were likely present. The donor was CMV seropositive and belonged to the group of more than 250 seropositive cohort members. Every donor gave a peripheral blood sample, and the peripheral blood mononuclear cells from that sample were used for TCR beta sequencing. The Qiagen DNeasy Blood Extraction Kit was used to extract genomic DNA from the blood cell samples.

Recombination connected TRBV13 to TRBJ2-7, and perhaps TRBD1 as D gene, on 5 matching bases. This TCR came from a young man in good health and CMV-seropositive. Material: PBMCs. The DNA sequence reads TGTGCCAGCAGCTTAGAGGGGCCCTCCTACGAGCAGTACTTC. Its protein product is CASSLEGPSYEQYF.